These 29 T cell receptor beta chains came from one sample sequenced in a study of spatial heterogeneity in lung cancer. Study outcomes and limitations: Expanded intratumoral alpha and beta TCR counts tracked tumor mutation counts.

The time point: sample taken at primary tumor resection. TCRdb re-derived calls from the 5' RACE reads in MiXCR, one entry per CDR3 protein. The sample includes some 7,000 distinct CDR3 sequences, around 15% of them seen just once. Antigens of these TCRs are unknown. The input for sequencing was lung tumor tissue, taken at surgery. The receptors derive from a male donor with early-stage non-small cell lung cancer.

At least ten counts were recorded for this clonotype. The chain is built from TRBV7-9 and TRBJ1-2; TRBD1 might be the D (6 bases). Germline V gene sequence: CDR1 SEHNR, CDR2 FQNEAQ (reference sequence). The CDR3 runs to 15 residues. Trimming stripped 0 bases from V and 4 bases from J, with 12 bases between. The CDR3 DNA is TGTGCCAGCAGCTTAGCTAGGACAGCAGCCTATGGCTACACCTTC. Translating gives CASSLARTAAYGYTF.

The V and J genes are TRBV16 and TRBJ2-7; tentative D call: TRBD2 (5 bases). The CDR3 is 14 amino acids. V dropped 3 bases and J dropped 2 bases, with 11 bases sitting between them. Germline values: CDR1 KGHSY, CDR2 FQNENV. For the CDR3, the DNA is TGTGCCAGCAGCCACAACGGGGTAGCCTACGAGCAGTACTTC. Encoded protein: CASSHNGVAYEQYF.

This clonotype appeared many times. The genes are TRBV2 and TRBJ2-1; the D gene is possibly TRBD2 (5 bases). Deletions cut 10 bases from V and 5 bases from J, with 21 bases between. Germline CDR1 reads SNHLY; CDR2 reads FYNNEI. The CDR3 covers 15 residues. The CDR3 is CATGQDSMGNNEQFF. The CDR3 nucleotides are TGTGCCACCGGCCAGGACTCCATGGGGAACAATGAGCAGTTCTTC.

This clonotype was counted many times. The chain joins TRBV20-1 to TRBJ2-7; 8 bases agree with TRBD2. Germline values: CDR1 DFQATT, CDR2 SNEGSKA (reference sequence). Trimming removed 4 bases from V and 0 bases from J; junction bases left unmatched: 8. The CDR3 loop spans 15 amino acids. Here the CDR3 DNA reads TGCAGTGCTATACGGGAGGGAGGGAGCTCCTACGAGCAGTACTTC. Translating it yields CSAIREGGSSYEQYF.

There are many counts of this clonotype. This chain links TRBV6-5 with TRBJ1-1; perhaps TRBD1 as D (5 bases). V was clipped by 0 bases and J by 3 bases, with 8 bases between them. The CDR3 totals 14 residues. Germline V lookup: CDR1 MNHEY, CDR2 SVGAGI. The CDR3 is CASSYSAGHTEAFF. The CDR3 DNA reads TGTGCCAGCAGTTACTCGGCAGGGCACACTGAAGCTTTCTTT.

The chain couples TRBV10-3 to TRBJ2-7, with D tentatively TRBD1 (6 bases). This CDR3 spans 12 amino acids. V lost 8 bases, J lost 3 bases, and 11 bases lay in between. The germline V gene has CDR1 ENHRY and CDR2 SYGVKD. CDR3 sequence reads: CAIGADSYEQYF. The CDR3 region has the DNA TGTGCCATCGGGGCGGACAGCTACGAGCAGTACTTC.

By share, this clonotype counts as medium-sized. The chain combines TRBV10-3 with TRBJ2-7; D perhaps matches TRBD2 (5 bases). Germline V gives CDR1 ENHRY, CDR2 SYGVKD. The V end lost 8 bases, the J end lost 0 bases, and 14 bases lay between the germline ends. The CDR3 has 14 amino acids. The CDR3 reads CAIRLFGDSYEQYF. Written as DNA, the CDR3 is TGTGCCATCCGATTGTTCGGGGACTCCTACGAGCAGTACTTC.

Details on this clonotype: A single base separates this from a much larger clone, so it may be a read error. J is TRBJ2-7 and V is TRBV24-1, with TRBD1 matching 12 bases. The length of the CDR3 is 15 residues. Germline loops: CDR1 KGHDR, CDR2 SFDVKD. CDR3 DNA sequence: TGTGCCACCAGTGATCCGGGACAGGGGGCCTACGAGCTGTACTTC. Residues: CATSDPGQGAYELYF.

CDR3 in amino acids: CASGAGDEQFF. For the CDR3, the DNA is TGCGCCAGCGGAGCCGGGGATGAGCAGTTCTTC. V usage is TRBV10-2 and J usage is TRBJ2-1, with D perhaps matching TRBD2 (5 bases). The CDR3 is 11 residues long. Per germline, CDR1 WSHSY and CDR2 SAAADI. The germline V and J ends were trimmed by 8 bases and 8 bases, with 10 bases remaining between them.

This chain connects TRBV19 to TRBJ1-5; tentatively, D is TRBD1 (6 bases). The CDR3 runs to 15 residues. V was shortened by 7 bases and J by 3 bases, with 16 bases between the two germline ends. Germline CDR1 reads LNHDA; CDR2 reads SQIVND (reference sequence). The CDR3 loop is CASTQNTGPNQPQHF. CDR3 nucleotide sequence: TGTGCCAGTACCCAAAACACAGGGCCCAATCAGCCCCAGCATTTT.

This sequence joins TRBV10-1 and TRBJ2-1; 16 bases line up with TRBD2. V dropped 6 bases and J dropped 2; count of bases not matched to a gene: 13. The CDR3 contains 20 residues. Looked up from germline, CDR1 is WNHNN and CDR2 is SYGVQD (reference sequence). This chain's CDR3 is CASSLGPGTSGRATYNEQFF. CDR3 sequence (DNA): TGCGCCAGCAGCCTGGGCCCCGGGACTAGCGGGAGGGCCACCTACAATGAGCAGTTCTTC.

The table lists this clonotype with many counts. V and J are TRBV10-3 and TRBJ2-3; the D is unclear. Germline V CDR1 and CDR2: ENHRY, SYGVKD. This CDR3 has 14 amino acids. Trimming removed 6 bases from V and 1 base from J, with 11 bases in between. CDR3 sequence (DNA): TGTGCCATCAGCCCGGTTGGGGGCACAGATACGCAGTATTTT. Its protein product is CAISPVGGTDTQYF.

This clonotype has a count of ten or more. CDR3 nucleotides: TGTGCCAGCAGTTTAGGGATGCCTAATCAGCCCCAGCATTTT. Translating it yields CASSLGMPNQPQHF. This rearrangement joins TRBV27 to TRBJ1-5; D unresolved. The CDR3 runs to 14 residues. Trimming took off 2 bases at V and 4 bases at J, with 9 bases between the two ends. The germline V gene has CDR1 MNHEY and CDR2 SMNVEV (reference sequence).

This clonotype is termed medium-sized (0.01 to 0.1%). The chain couples TRBV20-1 to TRBJ1-6; D is undetermined. This CDR3 is built from 12 residues. V was cut by 2 bases and J by 10 bases, with 9 bases left in between. From germline, CDR1 is DFQATT and CDR2 SNEGSKA (reference sequence). CDR3 amino acids: CSARSAFSPLHF. The CDR3 bases are TGCAGTGCTAGATCGGCTTTCTCACCCCTCCACTTT.

This chain connects TRBV6-2 or TRBV6-3 to TRBJ2-2, with 7 bases matching TRBD2. Losses at the gene ends were 11 bases for V and 1 base for J; bases not matched to a gene: 7. This CDR3 has 14 residues. CDR1 is MNHEY and CDR2 is SVGEGT in the germline V gene. The CDR3: CAASWTRNTGELFF. The CDR3 coding sequence is TGTGCCGCCTCCTGGACTAGGAACACCGGGGAGCTGTTTTTT.

Many counts were recorded for this clonotype. J is TRBJ2-2 and V is TRBV11-3; tentatively, D is TRBD2 (5 bases). V lost 5 bases and J 1 base, leaving 11 bases between the germline ends. The CDR3 covers 15 residues. From germline, CDR1 is SGHNT and CDR2 YENEEA. The CDR3 loop reads CASSVRRGNTGELFF. Here the CDR3 DNA reads TGTGCCAGCAGCGTTAGACGGGGGAACACCGGGGAGCTGTTTTTT.

The chain has TRBV11-2 and TRBJ1-1; D unresolved. V lost 3 bases to trimming and J lost 0 bases, with 20 bases between them. Germline V gene lookup returns CDR1 SGHAT and CDR2 FQNNGV. The CDR3 runs to 18 residues. The CDR3 region is CASSLSGRGSHMNTEAFF. The CDR3, as DNA: TGTGCCAGCAGCTTGTCTGGCCGAGGGAGCCACATGAACACTGAAGCTTTCTTT.

This clonotype was seen repeatedly, ten times or more. The J gene is TRBJ1-1, the V gene TRBV12-3 or TRBV12-4; tentative D call: TRBD1 (5 bases). V was trimmed by 7 bases and J by 1 base, leaving 13 bases between them. The CDR3 is 14 residues long. This chain's CDR3 is CASNLVGPNTEAFF. The CDR3 coding sequence is TGTGCCAGCAACCTCGTGGGGCCGAACACTGAAGCTTTCTTT.

To note about this clonotype: A much larger clone is a single base away; this may be a read error. This chain links TRBV29-1 with TRBJ1-5, with TRBD1 as a possible D gene (5 bases). CDR3 length: 14 amino acids. Germline V gives CDR1 SQVTM, CDR2 ANQGSEA. The ends were cut back, 5 bases at V and 5 bases at J, with 16 bases in the middle. DNA for the CDR3: TGCAGCGTTTCCGGGACGGGGAGCGATCAGCCCCAGCATTTT. This translates into CSVSGTGSDQPQHF. Full variable domain (remainder filled in from reference TRBV29-1 and TRBJ1-5): SAVISQKPSRDICQRGTSLTIQCQVDSQVTMMFWYRQQPGQSLTLIATANQGSEATYESGFVIDKFPISRPNLTFSTLTVSNMSPEDSSIYLCSVSGTGSDQPQHFGDGTRLSIL.

The table lists this clonotype with many counts. CDR3 in DNA: TGTGCCAGCAGTCCAGGGGGTTCTCAAGAGACCCAGTACTTC. Translation: CASSPGGSQETQYF. The chain is built from TRBV27 and TRBJ2-5, with 7 bases matching TRBD1. Per germline, CDR1 MNHEY and CDR2 SMNVEV (reference sequence). This CDR3 region has 14 residues. V was pared by 5 bases and J by 2 bases, with 5 bases of the junction left unmatched.

The sample holds many counts of this clonotype. The CDR3 loop reads CASRNEANYGYTF. CDR3 DNA: TGTGCCAGCAGGAACGAGGCGAACTATGGCTACACCTTC. The chain carries TRBV25-1 and TRBJ1-2; no clear D gene. From germline, CDR1 is MGHDK and CDR2 SYGVNS. V shed 6 bases and J shed 2 bases, with 10 bases lying between them. This CDR3 region has 13 residues.

This clonotype is judged medium-sized (0.01 to 0.1%). CDR3 protein: CSASRGTGTNYGYTF. CDR3 sequence (DNA): TGCAGTGCTAGTCGCGGGACAGGGACTAACTATGGCTACACCTTC. The chain is built from TRBV20-1 and TRBJ1-2; 9 bases align to TRBD1. The V gene end was trimmed by 3 bases and the J gene end by 0 bases; junction bases not matched to a gene: 5. The CDR3 runs to 15 residues. In germline, CDR1 is DFQATT, CDR2 SNEGSKA (reference sequence).

This clonotype appeared many times. The chain joins TRBV5-1 to TRBJ1-1; no clear D gene. Germline V gene lookup returns CDR1 SGHRS and CDR2 YFSETQ. The germline V and J ends were trimmed by 1 base and 0 bases, with 7 bases remaining between them. The CDR3 sequence is 14 residues long. CDR3 loop: CASSLQRVNTEAFF. The CDR3 nucleotides are TGCGCCAGCAGCTTGCAGCGGGTGAACACTGAAGCTTTCTTT. The full variable domain, completed using reference TRBV5-1 and TRBJ1-1, is KAGVTQTPRYLIKTRGQQVTLSCSPISGHRSVSWYQQTPGQGLQFLFEYFSETQRNKGNFPGRFSGRQFSNSRSEMNVSTLELGDSALYLCASSLQRVNTEAFFGQGTRLTVV.

This clonotype was counted ten times or more. The V and J genes are TRBV6-6 and TRBJ2-2, with a tentative D call TRBD1 (6 bases). CDR3 length equals 15 residues. The V end lost 1 base, the J end lost 2 bases, and 8 bases lay between the germline ends. Germline CDR1 is MNHNY and CDR2 is SVGAGI (reference sequence). CDR3 nucleotide sequence: TGTGCCAGCAGTTACTGGGGACAAAACACCGGGGAGCTGTTTTTT. It is translated as CASSYWGQNTGELFF.

This clonotype was counted ten times or more. The V call is TRBV10-1, the J call TRBJ2-5; possibly TRBD1 or TRBD2 for D (5 bases each). V dropped 2 bases and J dropped 7 bases, with 8 bases sitting between them. Germline values: CDR1 WNHNN, CDR2 SYGVQD (reference sequence). CDR3 length: 12 residues. This CDR3 is CASSEIGGTQYF. DNA of the CDR3: TGCGCCAGCAGTGAGATTGGGGGGACCCAGTACTTC.

This clonotype showed up just once. In DNA form, the CDR3 reads TGCGCCAGCAGCTTGGAAGTACAAGAGACCCAGTACTTC. It yields the protein CASSLEVQETQYF. The rearrangement uses TRBV5-1 and TRBJ2-5; D gene ambiguous. The CDR3 totals 13 residues. Germline CDR1 SGHRS, CDR2 YFSETQ. V was cut by 0 bases and J by 2 bases, with 5 bases left in between.

This clonotype is medium-sized within its sample. V is TRBV6-5 and J is TRBJ1-6; TRBD1 aligns across 7 bases. The CDR3 consists of 14 residues. The junction had 5 bases not matched to a gene; V was cut back by 5 bases and J by 7 bases. Per germline, CDR1 MNHEY and CDR2 SVGAGI. The CDR3: CASSGQVRNSPLHF. The CDR3 DNA sequence: TGTGCCAGCAGTGGACAGGTCAGGAATTCACCCCTCCACTTT.

This clonotype was detected a few times. The chain is built from TRBV12-3 or TRBV12-4 and TRBJ2-2; unclear D gene. Trimming stripped 5 bases from V and 5 bases from J, with 6 bases between. This CDR3 spans 12 amino acids. The CDR3 region is CASSTATGELFF. The CDR3 region has the DNA TGTGCCAGCAGTACCGCGACCGGGGAGCTGTTTTTT.

In its sample, this clonotype was seen many times. The V call is TRBV13, the J call TRBJ1-2; D not certain. CDR3 size: 13 residues. Germline V gene sequence: CDR1 PRHDT, CDR2 FYEKMQ (reference sequence). V shed 4 bases and J shed 3 bases, with 9 bases lying between them. CDR3 nucleotides: TGTGCCAGCAGCTCCGCCCTCTACTATGGCTACACCTTC. Translation gives CASSSALYYGYTF.